This passage covers 17 T cell receptor beta chains from one sample sequenced in a study. TCRdb reprocessed the 5' RACE reads with MiXCR, giving one entry per CDR3 protein. The repertoire consists of about 32,000 distinct CDR3 sequences, with 24% occurring once and the leading ten covering 4.3%. The sequencing sample was made of memory CD4+ T cells sorted from blood. Subset in this sample: memory CD4+ T cells, CD4+CD45RO+CD25-. These receptors were obtained from a female donor with breast cancer.

This clonotype was seen a few times. V gene TRBV25-1 combines with J gene TRBJ2-7; possible D gene TRBD1, 7 bases. The V and J ends lost 1 base and 5 bases respectively, with 15 bases between them. CDR1 and CDR2 (germline): MGHDK, SYGVNS. The length of the CDR3 is 15 residues. This CDR3 is CASSELVRGVDEQYF. CDR3 coding DNA: TGTGCCAGCAGTGAATTGGTCAGGGGGGTCGACGAGCAGTACTTC.

This clonotype occurred many times. The chain couples TRBV27 to TRBJ2-2, with a tentative D call TRBD2 (7 bases). The ends were cut back, 6 bases at V and 3 bases at J, with 17 bases in the middle. The CDR3 contains 16 residues. CDR1 and CDR2 from the germline V gene are MNHEY and SMNVEV (reference sequence). This CDR3 reads CASSNLRGGHTGELFF. The CDR3 DNA reads TGTGCCAGCAGCAACCTCAGGGGAGGGCACACCGGGGAGCTGTTTTTT.

This clonotype was observed a single time. The CDR3 here is CASSSSGGEYYNEQFF. As DNA, the CDR3 is TGTGCCAGCAGCTCTAGTGGGGGCGAATACTACAATGAGCAGTTCTTC. This sequence joins TRBV9 and TRBJ2-1, with D maybe TRBD1 (6 bases). Trimming removed 4 bases at V and 3 bases at J, with 17 bases between. From germline, CDR1 is SGDLS and CDR2 YYNGEE. This CDR3 has 16 amino acids.

This clonotype has only a few counts. The chain joins TRBV20-1 to TRBJ1-6; D unclear. Per germline, CDR1 DFQATT and CDR2 SNEGSKA (reference sequence). The V gene lost 8 bases and the J gene lost 8 bases, with 10 bases spanning the gap. The CDR3 sequence is 11 residues long. CDR3 in DNA: TGCAGTACAATTCTCGATTCACCCCTCCACTTT. This codes for CSTILDSPLHF.

This clonotype was counted once. A much larger clone is a single base away; this may be a read error. The V gene is TRBV20-1, the J gene TRBJ2-3; tentative D call: TRBD2 (6 bases). Trimming stripped 5 bases from V and 6 bases from J, with 18 bases between. Germline CDR1 is DFQATT and CDR2 is SNEGSKA (reference sequence). CDR3 length: 14 residues. CDR3 amino acids: CSAEEGGCGDTQYF. The CDR3 nucleotides are TGCAGTGCTGAAGAGGGAGGATGTGGGGATACGCAGTATTTT.

The gene calls are TRBV12-3 or TRBV12-4 and TRBJ1-4; D is undetermined. V lost 6 bases, J lost 4 bases, and 6 bases lay in between. The CDR3 extends over 12 amino acids. CDR3 amino acids: CASSLFNEKLFF. CDR3 DNA sequence: TGTGCCAGCAGCCTGTTTAATGAAAAACTGTTTTTT.

This clonotype occurred a few times. The CDR3 DNA reads as TGTGCCAGCTCACGGTCTCGGGGACTAGATGGGGAGCAGTACTTC. Its protein product is CASSRSRGLDGEQYF. The chain recombines TRBV18 with TRBJ2-7, with 8 bases matching TRBD2. The length of the CDR3 is 15 residues. After removal of 4 bases from V and 7 bases from J, the junction contained 12 bases not matched to a gene. Germline V gene lookup returns CDR1 KGHSH and CDR2 LQKENI.

This clonotype was seen ten or more times. This rearrangement joins TRBV5-1 to TRBJ2-1; D remains ambiguous. The CDR3 has 14 amino acids. V was pared by 4 bases and J by 6 bases, with 14 bases between. Germline V gene data show CDR1 as SGHRS and CDR2 as YFSETQ. CDR3 in DNA: TGCGCCAGCAGCCATGGTGGGCTAGGCAATGAGCAGTTCTTC. Translating it yields CASSHGGLGNEQFF.

The chain employs TRBV27 and TRBJ2-4; 9 positions agree with TRBD1. Germline trimming cut 0 bases from V and 7 bases from J; bases unmatched to any gene: 4. The germline V gene encodes CDR1 MNHEY and CDR2 SMNVEV (reference sequence). The CDR3 runs 15 residues. CDR3 sequence: CASSLSGQGVNIQYF. The CDR3 region has the DNA TGTGCCAGCAGTTTATCGGGACAGGGAGTGAACATTCAGTACTTC.

This clonotype turned up a few times. The chain carries TRBV27 and TRBJ1-5; D ambiguous. The germline V gene encodes CDR1 MNHEY and CDR2 SMNVEV (reference sequence). The CDR3 extends over 11 amino acids. V lost 4 bases, J lost 11 bases, and 9 bases lay in between. CDR3 sequence: CASSSGESQHF. The DNA of the CDR3 is TGTGCCAGCAGTTCTGGGGAGTCCCAGCATTTT.

This clonotype was seen a few times. The V and J genes are TRBV27 and TRBJ1-6, with TRBD1 matching 7 bases. Germline assignment: CDR1 MNHEY and CDR2 SMNVEV (reference sequence). The V segment lost 3 bases and the J segment 7 bases; nucleotides outside the gene matches: 3. This CDR3 comprises 14 residues. The CDR3 DNA is TGTGCCAGCAGTTTCGGGACAGAGAATTCACCCCTCCACTTT. Its protein product is CASSFGTENSPLHF.

For this clonotype: A read error may produce the germline difference seen at one junction end. This chain connects TRBV2 to TRBJ1-1; TRBD1 is a possible D gene (5 bases). This CDR3 spans 14 amino acids. Germline loops: CDR1 SNHLY, CDR2 FYNNEI. CDR3 sequence reads: CTSTLGQGLFEAFF. In nucleotides, the CDR3 is TGTACCAGCACCTTGGGGCAGGGCCTTTTCGAAGCTTTCTTT.

The chain joins TRBV5-1 to TRBJ1-1; the D is unclear. CDR1 is SGHRS, CDR2 YFSETQ, per germline. Trimming stripped 7 bases from V and 1 base from J, with 11 bases between. CDR3 length equals 13 residues. CDR3 bases: TGCGCCAGCCAGAACAGTGCGAACACTGAAGCTTTCTTT. Residues: CASQNSANTEAFF.

This clonotype was observed a handful of times. V gene TRBV18 combines with J gene TRBJ2-1, with D possibly TRBD2 on 6 matching bases. The CDR3 runs 13 residues. The germline V gene has CDR1 KGHSH and CDR2 LQKENI. V was trimmed by 4 bases and J by 6 bases, leaving 10 bases between them. The CDR3 DNA sequence: TGTGCCAGCTCACGATTAGCGGCCAATGAGCAGTTCTTC. Amino acids: CASSRLAANEQFF.

Many counts were recorded for this clonotype. The V and J genes are TRBV12-3 or TRBV12-4 and TRBJ1-6, with 8 bases matching TRBD1. Losses at the gene ends were 7 bases for V and 7 bases for J; bases not matched to a gene: 9. There are 15 residues in the CDR3. This CDR3 reads CASTMGGQANSPLHF. Here the CDR3 DNA reads TGTGCCAGCACCATGGGGGGACAGGCGAATTCACCCCTCCACTTT.

This clonotype was detected many times. The V call is TRBV15, the J call TRBJ1-4, with 7 positions matching TRBD1. V lost 3 bases, J lost 3 bases, and 7 bases stayed unmatched. This CDR3 contains 16 residues. Germline lookup yields CDR1 LNHNV and CDR2 YYDKDF (reference sequence). The CDR3 sequence: CATSSNRQGSNEKLFF. The CDR3 region has the DNA TGTGCCACCAGCAGCAACCGACAGGGCTCTAATGAAAAACTGTTTTTT.

This clonotype was seen a few times. The chain uses TRBV3-1 and TRBJ1-4; TRBD1 might be the D (5 bases). V was cut by 0 bases and J by 4 bases, with 15 bases left in between. Per germline, CDR1 LGHDT and CDR2 YNNKEL (reference sequence). This CDR3 comprises 17 residues. In DNA form, the CDR3 reads TGTGCCAGCAGCCAAGAGTGGGGACGGGTCCGTAATGAAAAACTGTTTTTT. This sequence encodes CASSQEWGRVRNEKLFF.